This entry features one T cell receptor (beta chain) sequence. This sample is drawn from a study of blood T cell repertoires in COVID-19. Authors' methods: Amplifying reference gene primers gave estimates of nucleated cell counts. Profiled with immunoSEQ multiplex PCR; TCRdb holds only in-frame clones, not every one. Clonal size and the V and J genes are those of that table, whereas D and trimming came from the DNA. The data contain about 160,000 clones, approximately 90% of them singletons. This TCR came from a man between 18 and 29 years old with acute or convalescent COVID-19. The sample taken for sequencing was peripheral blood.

The chain's CDR3 is CASAQGGRNTEAFF. The CDR3, as DNA: TGTGCCAGCGCCCAAGGCGGTAGGAACACTGAAGCTTTCTTT. V usage is TRBV25-1 and J usage is TRBJ1-1; no firm D call. CDR1 and CDR2 (germline): MGHDK, SYGVNS. The V and J ends lost 8 bases and 1 base respectively, with 14 bases between them. The CDR3 totals 14 residues.